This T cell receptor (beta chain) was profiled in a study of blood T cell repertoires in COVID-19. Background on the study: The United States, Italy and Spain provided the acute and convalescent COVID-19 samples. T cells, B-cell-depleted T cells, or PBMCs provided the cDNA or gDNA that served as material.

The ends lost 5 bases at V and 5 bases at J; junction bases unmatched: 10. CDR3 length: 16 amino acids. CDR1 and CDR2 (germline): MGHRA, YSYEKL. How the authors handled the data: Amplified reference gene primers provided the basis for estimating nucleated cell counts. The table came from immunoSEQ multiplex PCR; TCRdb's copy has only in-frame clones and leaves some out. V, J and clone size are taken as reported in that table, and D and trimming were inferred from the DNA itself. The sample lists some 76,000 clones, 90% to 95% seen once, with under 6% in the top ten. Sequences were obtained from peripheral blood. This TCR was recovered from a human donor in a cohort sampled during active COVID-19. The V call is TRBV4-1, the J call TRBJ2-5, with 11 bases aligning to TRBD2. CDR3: CASSGTTSGAWETQYF. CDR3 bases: TGCGCCAGCAGCGGCACGACTAGCGGGGCTTGGGAGACCCAGTACTTC.